The present TCR beta chain was sequenced within a study of blood T cell repertoires in COVID-19. In the study overall: COVID-19 samples collected from the United States, Italy and Spain covered acute and convalescent phases.

Seattle patients were enrolled during active infection and followed longitudinally. The ends were cut back, 6 bases at V and 6 bases at J, with 11 bases in the middle. Germline CDR1 SQVTM, CDR2 ANQGSEA. The CDR3 extends over 12 amino acids. In the original processing: Reference gene primer amplification gave nucleated cell count estimates. Assay: immunoSEQ multiplex PCR; the TCRdb copy retains only in-frame clones and omits some. The V and J calls and the clone size are those of that table, but D and trimming were determined from the DNA. The profile shows approximately 390,000 clones, more than 70% of them singletons.

V usage is TRBV29-1 and J usage is TRBJ2-2; possible D gene TRBD1, 6 bases. The TCR comes from a woman in her sixties with COVID-19, enrolled during active disease. Specimen: peripheral blood. CDR3 loop: CSVATGPGELFF. In DNA form, the CDR3 reads TGCAGCGTCGCAACAGGGCCCGGGGAGCTGTTTTTT.